Each of the 32 T cell receptor beta chains below was sequenced from the same sample in a study of blood T cell repertoires in COVID-19. Repertoires were generated with immunoSEQ multiplex PCR, while TCRdb's copy carries only in-frame clones and drops some. The sample lists fewer than 200,000 clones; roughly 86% were seen once. The material sequenced was peripheral blood. All receptors derive from a man in his forties with active or convalescent COVID-19.

The chain is built from TRBV7-2 and TRBJ2-1; TRBD2 aligns across 10 bases. V lost 2 bases and J lost 7; bases outside the gene matches: 8. The CDR3 covers 16 residues. The germline gives CDR1 SGHTA, CDR2 FQGNSA. As DNA, the CDR3 is TGTGCCAGCAGCTTAAAGGGAAGCGGGGGGGTGAATGAGCAGTTCTTC. It specifies CASSLKGSGGVNEQFF.

The chain carries TRBV10-3 and TRBJ2-4; D is possibly TRBD1 (5 bases). Germline assignment: CDR1 ENHRY and CDR2 SYGVKD. The V end was cut by 0 bases, the J end by 5 bases, with 8 bases between. CDR3 length: 14 amino acids. CDR3 sequence reads: CAISESGRENIQYF. The CDR3 DNA reads TGTGCCATCAGTGAGTCGGGCAGGGAAAACATTCAGTACTTC.

Notes on this clone: Distinct nucleotide sequences in the sample also encode this CDR3. The CDR3 loop reads CASSPEGRYGYTF. The CDR3 DNA sequence: TGCGCCAGTAGCCCGGAGGGGAGATACGGCTACACCTTC. The genes are TRBV5-1 and TRBJ1-2; tentative D call: TRBD1 (5 bases). Trimming removed 8 bases from V and 8 bases from J, with 19 bases in between. CDR3 size: 13 residues. The germline CDR1 and CDR2 sequences are SGHRS and YFSETQ.

The chain is built from TRBV5-1 and TRBJ2-7, with 13 nucleotides matching TRBD2. Germline V CDR1 and CDR2: SGHRS, YFSETQ. CDR3 length equals 15 residues. V dropped 5 bases and J dropped 2; count of bases not matched to a gene: 4. As DNA, the CDR3 is TGCGCCAGCAGGCCCGGGACTAGCGGGGCCTACGAGCAGTACTTC. Its protein is CASRPGTSGAYEQYF.

This clone was seen only once. The J gene is TRBJ1-5, the V gene TRBV6-6, with D uncertain. Trimming took 7 bases from V and 7 from J, leaving 17 bases between them. This CDR3 is built from 14 residues. Germline CDR1 and CDR2: MNHNY and SVGAGI (reference sequence). The CDR3 loop is CASTRQSGGQPQHF. The CDR3 DNA follows: TGTGCCAGCACACGACAATCAGGAGGCCAGCCCCAGCATTTT.

This chain connects TRBV6-5 to TRBJ1-2; 10 nucleotides line up with TRBD1. This CDR3 contains 14 residues. V lost 7 bases to trimming and J lost 8 bases; unmatched junction nucleotides: 10. CDR1 is MNHEY and CDR2 is SVGAGI in the germline V gene. CDR3 protein: CASTGTGVSLGYTF. CDR3 DNA sequence: TGTGCCAGCACCGGGACAGGGGTTTCGTTAGGCTACACCTTC.

The chain uses TRBV6-6 and TRBJ2-1; TRBD1 might be the D (5 bases). This CDR3 spans 15 amino acids. The germline CDR1 and CDR2 sequences are MNHNY and SVGAGI (reference sequence). V lost 6 bases to trimming and J lost 6 bases, with 18 bases between them. CDR3 protein: CASRHEVGPSNEQFF. The CDR3 bases are TGTGCCAGCAGACACGAGGTGGGGCCGTCCAATGAGCAGTTCTTC.

The chain recombines TRBV3-1 (or the pseudogene TRBV3-2) with TRBJ1-6, with D maybe TRBD1 (6 bases). Germline assignment: CDR1 LGHDT and CDR2 YNNKEL (reference sequence). This CDR3 region has 16 residues. V shed 3 bases and J shed 7 bases, with 16 bases lying between them. CDR3 loop: CASSQIGTGKNSPLHF. Written as DNA, the CDR3 is TGTGCCAGCAGCCAGATTGGAACAGGGAAAAATTCACCCCTCCACTTT.

The V call is TRBV5-1, the J call TRBJ2-1, with 8 bases identical to TRBD2. CDR3 length equals 17 residues. With 5 bases clipped from V and 4 bases from J, the junction kept 14 bases outside the gene matches. Germline-derived CDR1 and CDR2 are SGHRS and YFSETQ. CDR3 bases: TGCGCCAGCAGGTTGTTTCGGGGGGGCCGGACGTACAATGAGCAGTTCTTC. This codes for CASRLFRGGRTYNEQFF.

The chain uses TRBV28 and TRBJ1-4, with 10 nucleotides matching TRBD1. Germline V gives CDR1 MDHEN, CDR2 SYDVKM. There are 13 residues in the CDR3. V shed 6 bases and J 10 bases; nucleotides not matched to a gene: 5. CDR3 region: CASSPRDRGKLFF. CDR3 DNA: TGTGCCAGCAGCCCTCGGGACAGGGGAAAACTGTTTTTT.

The rearrangement joins TRBV6-2 or TRBV6-3 to TRBJ2-3; a weak D match, TRBD2 (6 bases). This CDR3 spans 14 amino acids. The germline V and J ends were trimmed by 2 bases and 3 bases, with 9 bases remaining between them. The germline CDR1 and CDR2 sequences are MNHEY and SVGEGT. The CDR3 DNA follows: TGTGCCAGCAGTTACATCGCGGGGACAGATACGCAGTATTTT. It yields the protein CASSYIAGTDTQYF.

The chain joins TRBV5-1 to TRBJ1-5; D perhaps matches TRBD1 (6 bases). V was cut by 5 bases and J by 0 bases, with 12 bases left in between. The CDR3 has 15 residues. Germline-derived CDR1 and CDR2 are SGHRS and YFSETQ. The CDR3 protein is CASRQDSYSNQPQHF. The CDR3 DNA is TGCGCCAGCAGGCAGGACAGTTATAGCAATCAGCCCCAGCATTTT.

This rearrangement joins TRBV7-2 to TRBJ2-5, with 10 bases aligning to TRBD2. Germline V CDR1 and CDR2: SGHTA, FQGNSA. V lost 4 bases and J lost 5; bases outside the gene matches: 7. The CDR3 loop spans 15 amino acids. The DNA of the CDR3 is TGTGCCAGCAGCTATCAGCGGGGGGGCGGGGAGACCCAGTACTTC. It specifies CASSYQRGGGETQYF.

The chain is built from TRBV30 and TRBJ2-7, with a weak D call TRBD2 (6 bases). The CDR3 is 14 amino acids. Trimming removed 4 bases at V and 2 bases at J, with 15 bases between. Germline V gene sequence: CDR1 GTSNPN, CDR2 SVGIG (reference sequence). The CDR3, as DNA: TGTGCCTGGACCCCCCGGGGAGGAGCCTACGAGCAGTACTTC. Its translation: CAWTPRGGAYEQYF.

The chain couples TRBV4-1 to TRBJ1-2; 8 positions match TRBD1. The CDR3 covers 15 residues. With 0 bases clipped from V and 5 bases from J, the junction kept 5 bases outside the gene matches. Germline V gives CDR1 MGHRA, CDR2 YSYEKL. The CDR3 nucleotides are TGCGCCAGCAGCCAAGAGGACAGGGCATTTTATGGCTACACCTTC. Amino acids: CASSQEDRAFYGYTF.

V and J are TRBV18 and TRBJ1-1; 9 bases match TRBD1. V shed 4 bases and J 1 base; nucleotides not matched to a gene: 7. The CDR3 is 16 residues long. CDR1 and CDR2 (germline): KGHSH, LQKENI. The CDR3 bases are TGTGCCAGCTCACTTATCGGACAGGGGAAGAACACTGAAGCTTTCTTT. Protein product: CASSLIGQGKNTEAFF. Together with reference TRBV18 and TRBJ1-1, the CDR3 gives the full variable domain: NAGVMQNPRHLVRRRGQEARLRCSPMKGHSHVYWYRQLPEEGLKFMVYLQKENIIDESGMPKERFSAEFPKEGPSILRIQQVVRGDSAAYFCASSLIGQGKNTEAFFGQGTRLTVV.

In this sample, this clone turned up a few times. V and J are TRBV11-3 and TRBJ1-2; unclear D gene. The CDR3 has 10 amino acids. Germline values: CDR1 SGHNT, CDR2 YENEEA. Trimming cost V 4 bases and J 5 bases, with 2 bases left between them. The CDR3 loop is CASSSYGYTF. The CDR3 coding sequence is TGTGCCAGCAGCTCGTATGGCTACACCTTC.

Worth noting for this clone: The same CDR3 can be traced to other DNA sequences in this sample. The chain uses TRBV29-1 and TRBJ1-2, with TRBD1 matching over 7 bases. V was clipped by 3 bases and J by 4 bases; unmatched bases: 5. Germline assignment: CDR1 SQVTM and CDR2 ANQGSEA. The CDR3 totals 13 residues. CDR3 bases: TGCAGCGTTGATAGGGGGCCGTCCTATGGCTACACCTTC. As protein: CSVDRGPSYGYTF.

The rearrangement joins TRBV7-2 to TRBJ1-4; D is uncertain. Germline V CDR1 and CDR2: SGHTA, FQGNSA. Trimming left V 6 bases short and J 7 bases short, with 18 bases between. The CDR3 covers 15 residues. The CDR3 DNA reads TGTGCCAGCAGTTATAACCCCGGCGGTGGTGAAAAACTGTTTTTT. As protein: CASSYNPGGGEKLFF.

The chain joins TRBV24-1 to TRBJ1-2; maybe TRBD1 (6 bases). The germline CDR1 and CDR2 sequences are KGHDR and SFDVKD. Trimming left V 5 bases short and J 4 bases short, with 13 bases between. This CDR3 is built from 14 residues. The CDR3 DNA follows: TGTGCCACCAGTGGCAGCGGGACAAGCTATGGCTACACCTTC. Amino acids: CATSGSGTSYGYTF.

The V gene is TRBV6-5, the J gene TRBJ1-2; D is ambiguous. The germline gives CDR1 MNHEY, CDR2 SVGAGI. The V end was cut by 7 bases, the J end by 8 bases, with 17 bases between. The CDR3 is made up of 13 amino acids. CDR3 DNA: TGTGCCAGCACCCAGTTCCAGTTCGGGGGCTACACCTTC. Translated, it gives CASTQFQFGGYTF.

The chain recombines TRBV9 with TRBJ1-2; 8 nucleotides agree with TRBD1. The V segment lost 0 bases and the J segment 5 bases; nucleotides outside the gene matches: 3. The V gene's germline CDR1 is SGDLS and CDR2 YYNGEE. CDR3 size: 14 residues. DNA of the CDR3: TGTGCCAGCAGCGTAGGGACAGGGCCTTATGGCTACACCTTC. Amino acids: CASSVGTGPYGYTF.

The V and J genes are TRBV5-1 and TRBJ1-1; 7 nucleotides align to TRBD1. CDR3 length equals 15 residues. CDR1 is SGHRS, CDR2 YFSETQ, per germline. V shed 4 bases and J 0 bases; nucleotides not matched to a gene: 6. In DNA form, the CDR3 reads TGCGCCAGCAGCACAGAGGGGGCGCTGAACACTGAAGCTTTCTTT. Translated, it gives CASSTEGALNTEAFF.

This clone was counted once. The J gene is TRBJ2-3, the V gene TRBV15, with D tentatively TRBD2 (6 bases). Trimming took off 0 bases at V and 2 bases at J, with 12 bases between the two ends. CDR1 LNHNV and CDR2 YYDKDF come from the germline V gene (reference sequence). The CDR3 length is 16 residues. CDR3 bases: TGTGCCACCAGCAGAGATTTGGCGGGGACCACAGATACGCAGTATTTT. This sequence encodes CATSRDLAGTTDTQYF. The full variable domain, its missing parts supplied by reference TRBV15 and TRBJ2-3, is DAMVIQNPRYQVTQFGKPVTLSCSQTLNHNVMYWYQQKSSQAPKLLFHYYDKDFNNEADTPDNFQSRRPNTSFCFLDIRSPGLGDTAMYLCATSRDLAGTTDTQYFGPGTRLTVL.

The chain couples TRBV7-9 to TRBJ2-3, with D possibly TRBD1 on 6 matching bases. Between the trimmed V and J ends, which lost 5 bases and 6 bases, there was a span of 12 bases. Germline CDR1 reads SEHNR; CDR2 reads FQNEAQ (reference sequence). The CDR3 covers 13 residues. The chain's CDR3 is CASSHGQFDTQYF. The CDR3 DNA reads TGTGCCAGCAGCCACGGACAGTTCGATACGCAGTATTTT. Full variable domain (remainder filled in from reference TRBV7-9 and TRBJ2-3): DTGVSQNPRHKITKRGQNVTFRCDPISEHNRLYWYRQTLGQGPEFLTYFQNEAQLEKSRLLSDRFSAERPKGSFSTLEIQRTEQGDSAMYLCASSHGQFDTQYFGPGTRLTVL.

The gene calls are TRBV9 and TRBJ2-5; no reliable D call. Germline lookup yields CDR1 SGDLS and CDR2 YYNGEE. The germline V and J ends were trimmed by 5 bases and 0 bases, with 8 bases remaining between them. CDR3 length: 13 amino acids. The CDR3 DNA follows: TGTGCCAGCAGTGAGGTCAACCAAGAGACCCAGTACTTC. It yields the protein CASSEVNQETQYF. Full variable domain (rest looked up from reference TRBV9 and TRBJ2-5): DSGVTQTPKHLITATGQRVTLRCSPRSGDLSVYWYQQSLDQGLQFLIQYYNGEERAKGNILERFSAQQFPDLHSELNLSSLELGDSALYFCASSEVNQETQYFGPGTRLLVL.

The V gene is TRBV18, the J gene TRBJ2-4, with D perhaps matching TRBD1 (5 bases). CDR1 KGHSH and CDR2 LQKENI come from the germline V gene. V lost 4 bases, J lost 0 bases, and 10 bases lay in between. There are 15 residues in the CDR3. The DNA for the CDR3 is TGTGCCAGCTCACTTACAGGAATAGCCAAAAACATTCAGTACTTC. It yields the protein CASSLTGIAKNIQYF.

The count of this clone is one. The chain recombines TRBV3-1 (or the pseudogene TRBV3-2) with TRBJ1-5, with D tentatively TRBD1 (5 bases). Germline CDR1 reads LGHDT; CDR2 reads YNNKEL (reference sequence). The CDR3 has 15 residues. Trimming cost V 1 base and J 6 bases, with 13 bases left between them. CDR3 nucleotides: TGTGCCAGCAGCCAAGGACGGGGGAGTCGTCAGCCCCAGCATTTT. It is translated as CASSQGRGSRQPQHF.

The CDR3 loop is CASSRALAGVTQETQYF. CDR3 coding DNA: TGCGCCAGCAGCCGGGCACTAGCGGGGGTTACGCAAGAGACCCAGTACTTC. The chain employs TRBV5-1 and TRBJ2-5; 11 positions match TRBD2. From germline, CDR1 is SGHRS and CDR2 YFSETQ. This CDR3 region has 17 residues. Trimming at V came to 4 bases and at J to 2 bases, leaving 10 bases not matched to a gene.

This chain joins TRBV5-4 and TRBJ1-5, with D possibly matching TRBD1 (5 bases). This CDR3 contains 14 residues. Per germline, CDR1 SGHNT and CDR2 YYREEE (reference sequence). The V gene lost 4 bases and the J gene lost 7 bases, with 15 bases spanning the gap. The CDR3 sequence: CASSMGGGRQPQHF. The CDR3 coding sequence is TGTGCCAGCAGCATGGGCGGGGGGAGGCAGCCCCAGCATTTT.

The chain links TRBV6-1 to TRBJ2-4; D possibly corresponds to TRBD1 (5 bases). This CDR3 has 14 residues. Trimming left V 0 bases short and J 4 bases short, with 7 bases between. In germline, CDR1 is MNHNS, CDR2 SASEGT. The CDR3 DNA follows: TGTGCCAGCAGTGAAGCCGACAGAAAAAACATTCAGTACTTC. This translates into CASSEADRKNIQYF.

This chain connects TRBV3-1 (or the pseudogene TRBV3-2) to TRBJ1-5; D gene ambiguous. Germline-derived CDR1 and CDR2 are LGHDT and YNNKEL (reference sequence). The V end lost 3 bases, the J end lost 4 bases, and 7 bases lay between the germline ends. The CDR3 extends over 13 amino acids. The CDR3 nucleotides are TGTGCCAGCAGCCAGCTACGGAATCAGCCCCAGCATTTT. Amino acid sequence: CASSQLRNQPQHF.